This note documents a single TCR beta chain sequence. The record originates from a study of blood T cell repertoires in COVID-19. About the study: Researchers got acute and convalescent COVID-19 samples from the United States, Italy and Spain. T cells, B-cell-depleted T cells, or PBMCs supplied cDNA or gDNA.

Germline V lookup: CDR1 LGHDT, CDR2 YNNKEL (reference sequence). The CDR3 loop spans 12 amino acids. Trimming left V 2 bases short and J 4 bases short, with 6 bases between. In the original processing: Quantification of nucleated cells was approximated via reference gene primer amplification. The protocol was immunoSEQ multiplex PCR, while the TCRdb copy is restricted to in-frame clones and leaves out a portion. V, J and clone size are those of that table, while D and trimming were read from the DNA. The sample has around 24,000 clones; 90% are singletons. This chain connects TRBV3-1 (or the pseudogene TRBV3-2) to TRBJ2-7; D gene uncertain. The sequence came from a man aged 65 to 79 with acute or convalescent COVID-19. What was sequenced was peripheral blood. DNA for the CDR3: TGTGCCAGCAGCCAATTCGGTTACGAGCAGTACTTC. It is translated as CASSQFGYEQYF.